The sequence of this T cell receptor beta chain was determined in a study of shared clonotypes between healthy human individuals. The method was immunoSEQ multiplex PCR; TCRdb's version includes in-frame clones alone and lacks a portion of them. This sample has 2 million to 2.5 million clones, with more than 85% found just once. The V gene's germline CDR1 is MDHEN and CDR2 SYDVKM. Trimming removed 6 bases at V and 8 bases at J, with 13 bases between. There are 13 residues in the CDR3. Concerning this clone itself: The target antigen is unknown.

General observations from the study: At large depth, rarefaction still showed sorted-subset sequencing to be incomplete. Some naive CD4 clonotypes, around 4.7%, turned up in common across several donors. Clonotypes shared by all four donors outscored non-shared clonotypes in generation probability.

CD4+ cells yielded CD45RA+ naive and CD45RA-negative memory subsets. Sequences were obtained from naive CD4+ T cells from PBMCs. Noted subset: CD45RA+ positively selected. This sequence was found in a man aged 18 to 35 in good health. Some clones in this sample may be carry-over from other donors' samples. This chain uses TRBV28 with TRBJ1-4; the D gene is possibly TRBD1 (6 bases). The CDR3 coding sequence is TGTGCCAGCAGGCCCTCAGACAGGGAAAAACTGTTTTTT. Translated: CASRPSDREKLFF.